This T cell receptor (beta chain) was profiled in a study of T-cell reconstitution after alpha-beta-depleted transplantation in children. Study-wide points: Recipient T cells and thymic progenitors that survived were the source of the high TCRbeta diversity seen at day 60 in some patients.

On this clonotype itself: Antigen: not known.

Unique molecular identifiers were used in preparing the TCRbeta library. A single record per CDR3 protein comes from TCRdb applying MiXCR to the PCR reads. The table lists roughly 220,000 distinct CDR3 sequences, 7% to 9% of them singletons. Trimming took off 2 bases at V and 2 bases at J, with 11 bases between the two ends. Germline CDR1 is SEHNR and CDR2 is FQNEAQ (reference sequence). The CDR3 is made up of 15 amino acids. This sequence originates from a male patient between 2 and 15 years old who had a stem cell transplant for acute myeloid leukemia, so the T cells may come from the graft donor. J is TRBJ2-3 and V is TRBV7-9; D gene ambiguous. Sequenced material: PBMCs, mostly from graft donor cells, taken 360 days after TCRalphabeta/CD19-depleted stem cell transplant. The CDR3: CASSLRERVTDTQYF. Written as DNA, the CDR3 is TGTGCCAGCAGCTTAAGGGAAAGGGTCACAGATACGCAGTATTTT.